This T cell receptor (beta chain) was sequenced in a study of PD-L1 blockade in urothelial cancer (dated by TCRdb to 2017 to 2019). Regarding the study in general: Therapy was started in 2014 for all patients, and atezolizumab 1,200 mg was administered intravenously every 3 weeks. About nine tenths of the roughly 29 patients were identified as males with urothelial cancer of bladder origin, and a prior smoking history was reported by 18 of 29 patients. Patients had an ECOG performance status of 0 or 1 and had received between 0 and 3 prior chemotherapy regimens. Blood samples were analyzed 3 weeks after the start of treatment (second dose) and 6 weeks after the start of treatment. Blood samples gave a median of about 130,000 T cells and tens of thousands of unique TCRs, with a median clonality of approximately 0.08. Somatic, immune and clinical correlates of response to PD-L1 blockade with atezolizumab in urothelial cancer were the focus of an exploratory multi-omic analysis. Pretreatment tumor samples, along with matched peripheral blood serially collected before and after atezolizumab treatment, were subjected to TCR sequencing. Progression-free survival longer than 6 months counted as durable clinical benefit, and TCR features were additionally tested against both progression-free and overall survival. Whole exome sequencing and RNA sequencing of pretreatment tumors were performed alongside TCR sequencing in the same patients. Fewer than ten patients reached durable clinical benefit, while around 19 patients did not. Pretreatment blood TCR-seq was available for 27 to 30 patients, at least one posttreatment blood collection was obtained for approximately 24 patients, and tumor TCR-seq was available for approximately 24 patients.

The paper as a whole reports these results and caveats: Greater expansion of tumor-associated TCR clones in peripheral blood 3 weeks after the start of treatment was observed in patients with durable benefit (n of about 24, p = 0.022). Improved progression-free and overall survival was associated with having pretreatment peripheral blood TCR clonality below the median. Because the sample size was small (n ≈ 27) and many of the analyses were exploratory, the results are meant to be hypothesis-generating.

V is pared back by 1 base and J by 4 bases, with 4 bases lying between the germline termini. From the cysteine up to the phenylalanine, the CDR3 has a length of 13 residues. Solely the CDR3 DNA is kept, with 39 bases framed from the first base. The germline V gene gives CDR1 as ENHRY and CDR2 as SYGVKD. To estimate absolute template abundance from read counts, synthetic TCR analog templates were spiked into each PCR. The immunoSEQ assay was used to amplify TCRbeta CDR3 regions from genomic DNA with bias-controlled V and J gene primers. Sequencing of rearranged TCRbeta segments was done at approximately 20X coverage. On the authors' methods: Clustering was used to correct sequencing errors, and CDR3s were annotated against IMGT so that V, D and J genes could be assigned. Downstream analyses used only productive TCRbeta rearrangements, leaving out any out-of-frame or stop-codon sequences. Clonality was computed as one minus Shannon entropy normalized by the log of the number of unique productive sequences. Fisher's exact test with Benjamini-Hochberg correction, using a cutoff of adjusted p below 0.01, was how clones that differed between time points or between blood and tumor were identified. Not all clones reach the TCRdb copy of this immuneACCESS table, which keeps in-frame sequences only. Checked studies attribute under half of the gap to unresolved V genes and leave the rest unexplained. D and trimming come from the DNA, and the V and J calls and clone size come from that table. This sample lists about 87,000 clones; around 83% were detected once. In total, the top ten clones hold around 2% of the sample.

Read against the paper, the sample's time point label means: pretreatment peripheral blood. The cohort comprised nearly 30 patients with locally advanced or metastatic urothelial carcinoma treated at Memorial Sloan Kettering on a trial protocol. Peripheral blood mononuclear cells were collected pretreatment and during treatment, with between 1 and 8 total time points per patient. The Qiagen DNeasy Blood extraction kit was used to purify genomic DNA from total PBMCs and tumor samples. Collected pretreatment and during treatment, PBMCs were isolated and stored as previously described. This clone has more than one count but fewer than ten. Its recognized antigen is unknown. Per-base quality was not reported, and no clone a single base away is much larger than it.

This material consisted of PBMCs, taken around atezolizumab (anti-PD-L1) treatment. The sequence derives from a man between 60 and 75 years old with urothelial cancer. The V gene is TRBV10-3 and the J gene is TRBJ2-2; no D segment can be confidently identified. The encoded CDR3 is CAISEWSTGELFF. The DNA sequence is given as TGTGCCATCAGTGAGTGGAGCACCGGGGAGCTGTTTTTT.